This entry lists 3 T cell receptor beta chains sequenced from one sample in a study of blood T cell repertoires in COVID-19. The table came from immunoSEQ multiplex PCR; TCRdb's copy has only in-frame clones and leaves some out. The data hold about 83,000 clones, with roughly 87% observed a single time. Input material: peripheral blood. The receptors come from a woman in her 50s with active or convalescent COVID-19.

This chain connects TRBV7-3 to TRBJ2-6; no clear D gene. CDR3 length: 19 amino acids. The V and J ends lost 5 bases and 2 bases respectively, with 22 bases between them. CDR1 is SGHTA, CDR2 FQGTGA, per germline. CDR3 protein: CASSPEPPRRLTGANVLTF. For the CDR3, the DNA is TGTGCCAGCAGCCCAGAGCCCCCGCGCAGACTGACTGGGGCCAACGTCCTGACTTTC.

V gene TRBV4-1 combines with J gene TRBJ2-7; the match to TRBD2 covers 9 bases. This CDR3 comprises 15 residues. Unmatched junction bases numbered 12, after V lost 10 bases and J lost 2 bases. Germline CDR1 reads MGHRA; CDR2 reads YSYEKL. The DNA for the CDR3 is TGCGCCACTTCGACCGGGACTAGCCTAGCCTACGAGCAGTACTTC. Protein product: CATSTGTSLAYEQYF.

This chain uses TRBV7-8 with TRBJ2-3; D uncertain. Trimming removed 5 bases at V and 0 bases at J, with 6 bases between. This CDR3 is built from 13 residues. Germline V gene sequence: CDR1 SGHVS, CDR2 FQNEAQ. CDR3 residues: CASSRLSTDTQYF. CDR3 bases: TGTGCCAGCAGCCGACTCAGCACAGATACGCAGTATTTT. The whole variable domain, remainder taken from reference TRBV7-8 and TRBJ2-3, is GAGVSQSPRYKVAKRGQDVALRCDPISGHVSLFWYQQALGQGPEFLTYFQNEAQLDKSGLPSDRFFAERPEGSVSTLKIQRTQQEDSAVYLCASSRLSTDTQYFGPGTRLTVL.